This TCR beta chain derives from a study of post-analysis software for immune sequencing data. Findings and caveats of the study: Patients showed TRBV5-6, TRBV5-1 and TRBV20-1 among 4 or 5 TRBV segments more frequent than in controls. A significant reduction in normalized Chao1 diversity was observed in multiple sclerosis patients versus controls.

The CDR3 is made up of 18 amino acids. CDR1 and CDR2 from the germline V gene are SGHNT and YYREEE (reference sequence). Of note for this clonotype: The antigen is not known.

Libraries were made from TCR beta cDNA, and they carried unique molecular identifiers. TCRdb redid the calling of the PCR reads with MiXCR, one entry per CDR3 protein. The table shows 450,000 to 650,000 distinct CDR3 sequences, with 44% occurring only once. Source material: blood. The clonotype was recovered from a girl aged 10 to 17 with multiple sclerosis. J is TRBJ2-7 and V is TRBV5-4, with TRBD2 matching 9 bases. The J call may not be correct, given that the DNA end is closer to TRBJ2-1. The CDR3 DNA is TGTGCCAGCAGCTTGGCCTTGCTAGCGGGACCGGCCGACGGCGAGCAGTTCTTC. The encoded protein is CASSLALLAGPADGEQFF.